A single sample is the source of the 14 T cell receptor beta chains below, sequenced in a study of T-cell reconstitution after alpha-beta-depleted transplantation in children. It was with unique molecular identifiers that the TCRbeta library was prepared. Each CDR3 protein gets one entry after TCRdb re-called the PCR reads with MiXCR. The table includes some 550,000 distinct CDR3 sequences, around 16% detected once. This specimen was PBMCs from the stem cell graft donor, taken from the stem cell graft. The receptor source for this set is a human donor who donated a stem cell graft to a child with acute lymphoblastic leukemia.

The chain is built from TRBV4-1 and TRBJ1-4, with 10 bases matching TRBD1. J gave up 7 bases and V 4 bases, and 6 bases lay outside the gene matches. CDR3 length: 15 amino acids. Germline assignment: CDR1 MGHRA and CDR2 YSYEKL. DNA for the CDR3: TGCGCCAGCAGCCGACAGGGGGCTGGGGTTGAAAAACTGTTTTTT. Amino acids: CASSRQGAGVEKLFF.

This clonotype was counted a few times. The rearrangement joins TRBV27 to TRBJ2-2; D call uncertain. Trimming stripped 3 bases from V and 5 bases from J, with 10 bases between. CDR1 MNHEY and CDR2 SMNVEV come from the germline V gene (reference sequence). The CDR3 contains 14 residues. CDR3 nucleotide sequence: TGTGCCAGCAGTTTTTTCGTAGGGACCGGGGAGCTGTTTTTT. Translated: CASSFFVGTGELFF.

This clonotype was counted a few times. The gene calls are TRBV13 and TRBJ2-7, with D uncertain. Looked up from germline, CDR1 is PRHDT and CDR2 is FYEKMQ (reference sequence). The CDR3 totals 14 residues. V was cut by 0 bases and J by 6 bases, with 12 bases left in between. CDR3 sequence: CASSLGGFLVEQYF. The CDR3 region has the DNA TGTGCCAGCAGCTTAGGCGGGTTCCTTGTCGAGCAGTACTTC.

Only a few counts were recorded for this clonotype. The chain links TRBV5-6 to TRBJ1-1; D remains ambiguous. Trimming removed 4 bases from V and 3 bases from J, with 16 bases in between. Germline V lookup: CDR1 SGHDT, CDR2 YYEEEE. This CDR3 has 15 amino acids. CDR3 sequence (DNA): TGTGCCAGCAGCCCGCTCCGGATAGCGTACACTGAAGCTTTCTTT. Protein sequence: CASSPLRIAYTEAFF.

This clonotype was seen a handful of times. The chain is built from TRBV12-3 or TRBV12-4 and TRBJ1-2; D gene ambiguous. CDR3 size: 12 residues. The ends were cut back, 6 bases at V and 8 bases at J, with 13 bases in the middle. CDR3 residues: CASRTFGLGYTF. The CDR3, as DNA: TGTGCCAGCAGAACCTTTGGCCTCGGCTACACCTTC.

This clonotype was observed a handful of times. This chain uses TRBV7-6 with TRBJ2-3; D is perhaps TRBD1 (6 bases). Germline-derived CDR1 and CDR2 are SGHVS and FNYEAQ. CDR3 length equals 18 residues. The V and J ends lost 2 bases and 0 bases respectively, with 18 bases between them. The CDR3 spells CASSLRFRGLTSTDTQYF. CDR3 DNA sequence: TGTGCCAGCAGCTTACGGTTCAGGGGCTTAACTAGCACAGATACGCAGTATTTT.

In nucleotides, the CDR3 is TGCGCCAGCAGCTCGGGGAGAGCGCCCTACGAGCAGTACTTC. As protein: CASSSGRAPYEQYF. The chain employs TRBV5-1 and TRBJ2-7; a weak D match, TRBD2 (5 bases). V lost 3 bases and J 2 bases, leaving 12 bases between the germline ends. The CDR3 contains 14 residues. Germline values: CDR1 SGHRS, CDR2 YFSETQ.

There are a few counts of this clonotype. V usage is TRBV20-1 and J usage is TRBJ1-5, with D perhaps TRBD1 (5 bases). The CDR3 runs to 15 residues. V dropped 1 base and J dropped 5 bases, with 15 bases sitting between them. CDR1 is DFQATT and CDR2 is SNEGSKA in the germline V gene (reference sequence). The chain's CDR3 is CSARGGLGGDQPQHF. The CDR3 nucleotides are TGCAGTGCTAGAGGAGGATTGGGGGGGGATCAGCCCCAGCATTTT.

V gene TRBV5-1 combines with J gene TRBJ2-5; a possible D gene is TRBD1 (5 bases). Germline-derived CDR1 and CDR2 are SGHRS and YFSETQ. The CDR3 consists of 15 residues. V was trimmed by 3 bases and J by 5 bases, leaving 17 bases between them. This CDR3 is CASSWKPGLEETQYF. The CDR3 DNA reads as TGCGCCAGCAGCTGGAAACCAGGGTTAGAGGAGACCCAGTACTTC.

This clonotype was seen a few times. The chain joins TRBV19 to TRBJ2-2; no clear D gene. Trimming took off 3 bases at V and 2 bases at J, with 10 bases between the two ends. The CDR3 has 15 amino acids. Germline-derived CDR1 and CDR2 are LNHDA and SQIVND (reference sequence). CDR3 protein: CASSIGVVNTGELFF. The CDR3 DNA reads TGTGCCAGTAGTATTGGTGTTGTCAACACCGGGGAGCTGTTTTTT. Based on the CDR3 plus reference TRBV19 and TRBJ2-2, the full variable domain is DGGITQSPKYLFRKEGQNVTLSCEQNLNHDAMYWYRQDPGQGLRLIYYSQIVNDFQKGDIAEGYSVSREKKESFPLTVTSAQKNPTAFYLCASSIGVVNTGELFFGEGSRLTVL.

The chain joins TRBV20-1 to TRBJ2-7; TRBD2 agrees at 7 bases. V shed 1 base and J 3 bases; nucleotides not matched to a gene: 6. This CDR3 spans 14 amino acids. In germline, CDR1 is DFQATT, CDR2 SNEGSKA (reference sequence). The CDR3 DNA sequence: TGCAGTGCTAGAGCACAAGCGGGACGCTACGAGCAGTACTTC. Translated, it gives CSARAQAGRYEQYF.

As concerns this clonotype: Germline and junction disagree at one end, which may indicate a read error. The rearrangement links TRBV14 to TRBJ2-2; unclear D gene. CDR3 length: 16 amino acids. CDR1 is SGHDN and CDR2 is FVKESK in the germline V gene. The CDR3 sequence: CASGQLVAVNTGELFF. The CDR3 coding sequence is TGTGCCAGCGGCCAGCTTGTGGCGGTGAACACCGGGGAGCTGTTTTTT.

This clonotype came up a few times. The rearrangement joins TRBV7-9 to TRBJ1-5; tentative D call: TRBD1 (5 bases). There are 14 residues in the CDR3. The germline V gene encodes CDR1 SEHNR and CDR2 FQNEAQ (reference sequence). The V end lost 1 base, the J end lost 6 bases, and 10 bases lay between the germline ends. DNA for the CDR3: TGTGCCAGCAGCTTAGATGTAGGGGTTCAGCCCCAGCATTTT. Translated, it gives CASSLDVGVQPQHF. The variable domain in full, with the rest retrieved from reference TRBV7-9 and TRBJ1-5, is DTGVSQNPRHKITKRGQNVTFRCDPISEHNRLYWYRQTLGQGPEFLTYFQNEAQLEKSRLLSDRFSAERPKGSFSTLEIQRTEQGDSAMYLCASSLDVGVQPQHFGDGTRLSIL.

The chain recombines TRBV11-2 with TRBJ1-3; D call uncertain. The V and J ends lost 2 bases and 2 bases respectively, with 7 bases between them. The CDR3 runs 14 residues. Germline V gene sequence: CDR1 SGHAT, CDR2 FQNNGV. CDR3 in amino acids: CASSLQRAGNTIYF. CDR3 sequence (DNA): TGTGCCAGCAGCTTACAAAGAGCTGGAAACACCATATATTTT.